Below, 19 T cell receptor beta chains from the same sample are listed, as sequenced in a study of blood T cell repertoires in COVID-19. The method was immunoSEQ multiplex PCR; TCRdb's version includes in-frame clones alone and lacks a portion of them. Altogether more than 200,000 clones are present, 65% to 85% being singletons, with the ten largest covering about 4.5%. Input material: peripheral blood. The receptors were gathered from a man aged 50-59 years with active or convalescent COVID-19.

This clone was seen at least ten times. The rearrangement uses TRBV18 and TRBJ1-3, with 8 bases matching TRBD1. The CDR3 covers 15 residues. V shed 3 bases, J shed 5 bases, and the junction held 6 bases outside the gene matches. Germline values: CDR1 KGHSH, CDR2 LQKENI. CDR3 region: CASSPRQGNRNTIYF. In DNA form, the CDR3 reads TGTGCCAGCTCACCGCGACAGGGGAATAGAAACACCATATATTTT.

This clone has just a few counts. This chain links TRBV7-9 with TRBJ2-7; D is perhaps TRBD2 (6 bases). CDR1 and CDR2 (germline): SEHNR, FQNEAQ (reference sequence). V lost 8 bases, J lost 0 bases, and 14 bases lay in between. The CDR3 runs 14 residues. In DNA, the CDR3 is TGTGCCAGCGCCGGCGGGGTCGACTCCTACGAGCAGTACTTC. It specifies CASAGGVDSYEQYF.

Here the CDR3 reads CASSGTSGGPPETQYF. CDR3 nucleotide sequence: TGTGCCAGCAGCGGTACTAGCGGGGGGCCCCCAGAGACCCAGTACTTC. The chain has TRBV9 and TRBJ2-5, with 12 nucleotides matching TRBD2. This CDR3 has 16 amino acids. The junction had 7 bases not matched to a gene; V was cut back by 3 bases and J by 4 bases. Germline V gene lookup returns CDR1 SGDLS and CDR2 YYNGEE.

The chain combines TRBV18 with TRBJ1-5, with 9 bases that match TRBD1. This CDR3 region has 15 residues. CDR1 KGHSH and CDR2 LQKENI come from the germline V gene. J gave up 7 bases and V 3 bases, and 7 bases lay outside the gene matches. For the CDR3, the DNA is TGTGCCAGCTCACCCGGGGACAGGGCTAGCCAGCCCCAGCATTTT. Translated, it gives CASSPGDRASQPQHF.

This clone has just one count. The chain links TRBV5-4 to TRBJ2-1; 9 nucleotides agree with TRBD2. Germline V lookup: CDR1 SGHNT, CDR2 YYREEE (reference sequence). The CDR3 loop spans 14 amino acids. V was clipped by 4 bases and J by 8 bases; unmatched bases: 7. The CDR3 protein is CASSPSGEGYEQFF. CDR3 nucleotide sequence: TGTGCCAGCAGCCCTAGCGGGGAGGGTTATGAGCAGTTCTTC.

The CDR3 sequence is CASSSEGRVNYGYTF. CDR3 DNA: TGTGCCAGCAGCTCGGAGGGGCGTGTTAACTATGGCTACACCTTC. The J gene is TRBJ1-2, the V gene TRBV5-4; D may be TRBD1 (5 bases). The CDR3 is made up of 15 amino acids. Germline V gives CDR1 SGHNT, CDR2 YYREEE (reference sequence). V was pared by 3 bases and J by 1 base, with 13 bases between.

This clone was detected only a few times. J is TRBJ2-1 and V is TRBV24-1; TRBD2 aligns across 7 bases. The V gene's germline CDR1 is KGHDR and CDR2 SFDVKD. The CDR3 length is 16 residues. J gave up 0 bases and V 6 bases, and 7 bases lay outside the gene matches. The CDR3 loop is CATSRGEGSSYNEQFF. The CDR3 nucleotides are TGTGCCACCAGTCGGGGGGAAGGGAGCTCCTACAATGAGCAGTTCTTC.

The CDR3 spells CASSLDRGRAEAFF. Written as DNA, the CDR3 is TGTGCCAGCAGCTTAGACAGGGGGCGGGCTGAAGCTTTCTTT. The chain employs TRBV7-2 and TRBJ1-1, with 9 bases that match TRBD1. CDR3 length: 14 residues. V was clipped by 1 base and J by 6 bases; unmatched bases: 3. Germline V lookup: CDR1 SGHTA, CDR2 FQGNSA.

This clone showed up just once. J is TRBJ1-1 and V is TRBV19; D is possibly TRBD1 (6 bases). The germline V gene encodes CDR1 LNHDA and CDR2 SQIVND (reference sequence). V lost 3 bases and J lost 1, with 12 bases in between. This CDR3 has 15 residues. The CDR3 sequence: CASSIRTDSNTEAFF. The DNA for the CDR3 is TGTGCCAGTAGTATTCGGACAGACTCGAACACTGAAGCTTTCTTT.

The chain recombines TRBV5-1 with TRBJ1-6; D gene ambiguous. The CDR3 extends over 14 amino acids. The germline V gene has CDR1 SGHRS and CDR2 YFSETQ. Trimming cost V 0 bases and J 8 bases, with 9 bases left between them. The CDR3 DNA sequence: TGCGCCAGCAGCTTGGATTGGTCGGATTCACCCCTCCACTTT. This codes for CASSLDWSDSPLHF.

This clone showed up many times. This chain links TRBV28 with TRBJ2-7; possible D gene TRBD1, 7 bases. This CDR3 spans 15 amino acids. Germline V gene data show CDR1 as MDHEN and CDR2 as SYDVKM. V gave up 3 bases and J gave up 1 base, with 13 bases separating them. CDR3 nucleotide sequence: TGTGCCAGCAGTTTTGTGGCAGGGGGGTCCTACGAGCAGTACTTC. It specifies CASSFVAGGSYEQYF.

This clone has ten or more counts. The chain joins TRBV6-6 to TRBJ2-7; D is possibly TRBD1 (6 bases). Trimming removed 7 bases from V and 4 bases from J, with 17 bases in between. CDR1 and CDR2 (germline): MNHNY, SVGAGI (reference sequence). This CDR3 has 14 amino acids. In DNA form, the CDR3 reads TGTGCCAGCAAACTTATGGGGGCGCAATACGAGCAGTACTTC. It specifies CASKLMGAQYEQYF.

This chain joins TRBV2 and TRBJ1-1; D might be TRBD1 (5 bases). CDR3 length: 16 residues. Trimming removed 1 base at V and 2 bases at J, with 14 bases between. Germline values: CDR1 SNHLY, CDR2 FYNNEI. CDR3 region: CASSEELIGTNTEAFF. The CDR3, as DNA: TGTGCCAGCAGTGAAGAGTTGATAGGGACTAACACTGAAGCTTTCTTT.

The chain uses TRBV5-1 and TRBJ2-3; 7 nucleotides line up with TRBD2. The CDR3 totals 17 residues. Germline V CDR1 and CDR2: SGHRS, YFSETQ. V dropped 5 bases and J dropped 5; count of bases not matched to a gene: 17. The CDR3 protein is CASRTGLVQRRGDTQYF. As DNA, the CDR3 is TGCGCCAGCAGGACTGGACTAGTTCAAAGGAGAGGAGATACGCAGTATTTT.

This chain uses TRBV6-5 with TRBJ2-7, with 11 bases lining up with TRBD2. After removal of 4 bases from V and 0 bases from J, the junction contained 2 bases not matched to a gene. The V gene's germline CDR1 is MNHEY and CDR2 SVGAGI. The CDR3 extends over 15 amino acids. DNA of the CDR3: TGTGCCAGCAGTTTAGCGGGGGGGTACTCCTACGAGCAGTACTTC. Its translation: CASSLAGGYSYEQYF.

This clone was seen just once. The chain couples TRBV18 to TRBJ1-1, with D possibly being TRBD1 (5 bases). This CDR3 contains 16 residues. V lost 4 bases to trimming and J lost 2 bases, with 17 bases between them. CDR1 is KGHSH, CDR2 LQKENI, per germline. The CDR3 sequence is CASSQGRSGGNTEAFF. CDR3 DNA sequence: TGTGCCAGCTCACAGGGACGGTCCGGGGGAAACACTGAAGCTTTCTTT.

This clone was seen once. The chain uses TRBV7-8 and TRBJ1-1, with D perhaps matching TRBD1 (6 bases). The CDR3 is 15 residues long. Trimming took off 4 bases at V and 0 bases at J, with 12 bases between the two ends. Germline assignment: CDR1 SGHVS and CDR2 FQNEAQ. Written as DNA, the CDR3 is TGTGCCAGCAGCTACAGGGCTAACATGAACACTGAAGCTTTCTTT. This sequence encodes CASSYRANMNTEAFF.

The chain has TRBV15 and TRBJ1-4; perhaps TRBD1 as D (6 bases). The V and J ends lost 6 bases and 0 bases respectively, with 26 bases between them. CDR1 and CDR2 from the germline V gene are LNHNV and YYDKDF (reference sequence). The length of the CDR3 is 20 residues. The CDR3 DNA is TGTGCCACCAGGACGGGGTCCCGGGACACCGTCCCCCCAACTAATGAAAAACTGTTTTTT. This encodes CATRTGSRDTVPPTNEKLFF.

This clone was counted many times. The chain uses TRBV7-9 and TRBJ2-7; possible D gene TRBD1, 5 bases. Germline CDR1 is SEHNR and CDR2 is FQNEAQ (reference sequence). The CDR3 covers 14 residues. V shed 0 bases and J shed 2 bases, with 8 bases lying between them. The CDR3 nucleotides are TGTGCCAGCAGCTTAGCAATGGACACCTACGAGCAGTACTTC. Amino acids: CASSLAMDTYEQYF.